The 13 T cell receptor beta chains reported below all come from one sample, sequenced in a study of blood T cell repertoires in COVID-19. Sequencing used immunoSEQ multiplex PCR; TCRdb keeps in-frame clones, though not all of them. Among 95,000 to 120,000 clones listed, more than 80% were seen once. The sequenced sample consisted of peripheral blood. The receptors stem from a woman aged 55-69 years with COVID-19, enrolled during active disease.

The chain employs TRBV20-1 and TRBJ1-5; D not certain. Per germline, CDR1 DFQATT and CDR2 SNEGSKA (reference sequence). Trimming stripped 1 base from V and 7 bases from J, with 5 bases between. This CDR3 spans 11 amino acids. The CDR3 sequence: CSARAGQPQHF. CDR3 coding DNA: TGCAGTGCTAGAGCGGGACAGCCCCAGCATTTT.

V gene TRBV9 combines with J gene TRBJ2-7; possible D gene TRBD2, 5 bases. Trimming took 3 bases from V and 5 from J, leaving 12 bases between them. Germline lookup yields CDR1 SGDLS and CDR2 YYNGEE. The CDR3 contains 13 residues. CDR3 sequence reads: CASSGRSGNEQYF. DNA of the CDR3: TGTGCCAGCAGCGGTCGCTCGGGAAACGAGCAGTACTTC.

This chain links TRBV6-5 with TRBJ1-1; the D is unclear. This CDR3 is 11 amino acids long. V was clipped by 7 bases and J by 8 bases, with 11 bases between them. The germline V gene has CDR1 MNHEY and CDR2 SVGAGI. CDR3 sequence reads: CASTRSLEAFF. CDR3 nucleotides: TGTGCCAGCACACGGTCGCTCGAAGCTTTCTTT.

A few counts support this clone. The rearrangement links TRBV5-4 to TRBJ2-5; 8 nucleotides align to TRBD2. V dropped 1 base and J dropped 2; count of bases not matched to a gene: 7. The CDR3 totals 16 residues. Germline values: CDR1 SGHNT, CDR2 YYREEE (reference sequence). For the CDR3, the DNA is TGTGCCAGCAGCTTGACTGCCGGGGGGGATCAAGAGACCCAGTACTTC. Its translation: CASSLTAGGDQETQYF.

The sample holds one count of this clone. The chain employs TRBV7-3 and TRBJ1-1; TRBD1 might be the D (5 bases). Trimming removed 3 bases at V and 6 bases at J, with 14 bases between. The CDR3 covers 14 residues. Per germline, CDR1 SGHTA and CDR2 FQGTGA. For the CDR3, the DNA is TGTGCCAGCAGCTTTGGTCAGGGTGTGGCTGAAGCTTTCTTT. Encoded protein: CASSFGQGVAEAFF.

The chain links TRBV11-2 to TRBJ1-1; D gene unclear. This CDR3 has 14 amino acids. From germline, CDR1 is SGHAT and CDR2 FQNNGV. V was cut by 3 bases and J by 7 bases, with 15 bases left in between. CDR3 nucleotide sequence: TGTGCCAGCAGCTTCACATCGCAGCGTCATGAAGCTTTCTTT. Its translation is CASSFTSQRHEAFF.

This clone was picked up many times. The rearrangement links TRBV2 to TRBJ2-7; D is possibly TRBD1 (6 bases). V lost 7 bases and J 0 bases, leaving 7 bases between the germline ends. The CDR3 extends over 12 amino acids. CDR1 SNHLY and CDR2 FYNNEI come from the germline V gene. The CDR3 sequence: CASTGDSYEQYF. CDR3 nucleotides: TGTGCCAGCACAGGGGACTCCTACGAGCAGTACTTC.

V gene TRBV5-1 combines with J gene TRBJ2-7; 13 bases align to TRBD2. CDR1 is SGHRS and CDR2 is YFSETQ in the germline V gene. CDR3 length: 15 residues. J gave up 7 bases and V 6 bases, and 10 bases lay outside the gene matches. CDR3 amino acids: CASKPTSGGAGEQYF. In DNA form, the CDR3 reads TGCGCCAGCAAGCCCACTAGCGGGGGGGCAGGAGAGCAGTACTTC.

The genes are TRBV5-1 and TRBJ2-2; TRBD2 aligns across 12 bases. The CDR3 consists of 16 residues. Germline CDR1 reads SGHRS; CDR2 reads YFSETQ. After removal of 4 bases from V and 4 bases from J, the junction contained 5 bases not matched to a gene. CDR3 amino acids: CASSPRTSGATGELFF. The CDR3, as DNA: TGCGCCAGCAGCCCACGGACTAGCGGGGCCACCGGGGAGCTGTTTTTT.

V is TRBV7-8 and J is TRBJ2-7, with TRBD2 identical over 9 bases. Germline CDR1 reads SGHVS; CDR2 reads FQNEAQ. The J segment lost 4 bases and the V segment lost 5 bases, leaving 9 bases of the junction unmatched. The CDR3 is 15 amino acids. The CDR3, as DNA: TGTGCCAGCAGCGACCGGGCTAGCGGGGCTTACGAGCAGTACTTC. Its protein product is CASSDRASGAYEQYF.

In its sample, this clone was seen a few times. The V and J genes are TRBV7-3 and TRBJ2-1; 11 bases are a match to TRBD2. With V trimmed by 5 bases and J by 5 bases, 8 bases remained unmatched. The CDR3 runs 16 residues. CDR1 is SGHTA, CDR2 FQGTGA, per germline. The CDR3 DNA reads as TGTGCCAGCAGCCAATGGGGACTAGCGGAAAACAATGAGCAGTTCTTC. Translating gives CASSQWGLAENNEQFF.

This clone came up once. The junction departs from the called germline gene at one end, perhaps through a read error. The chain joins TRBV4-1 to TRBJ1-2; 8 nucleotides align to TRBD1. CDR3 size: 14 residues. The germline V gene encodes CDR1 MGHRA and CDR2 YSYEKL. In DNA form, the CDR3 reads TGCGCCAGCAGCCAAGATCGGGACAGGCCCACGCCCCACTTC. It specifies CASSQDRDRPTPHF.

To note about this clone: Additional DNA sequences in this sample encode the identical CDR3. The rearrangement links TRBV6-5 to TRBJ1-2; D perhaps matches TRBD1 (5 bases). The length of the CDR3 is 13 residues. The V end was cut by 5 bases, the J end by 0 bases, with 7 bases between. CDR1 is MNHEY, CDR2 SVGAGI, per germline. CDR3 protein: CASSRTPNYGYTF. The CDR3, as DNA: TGTGCCAGCAGTCGGACACCTAACTATGGCTACACCTTC.